This T cell receptor beta chain came from a study of post-analysis software for immune sequencing data. Background on the study: Secondary progressive, relapsing-remitting and progressive-relapsing multiple sclerosis were among the included disease courses. Whole-study findings and limits: Patients with multiple sclerosis recorded significantly lower normalized Chao1 diversity than controls, the study found. Patients carried roughly 5 TRBV segments more frequently than controls did, and TRBV5-6, TRBV5-1 and TRBV20-1 were among them. Samples from one preparation batch, clustered by F measure, grouped strongly together.

This clonotype showed up just a few times. Its specificity is not known. Each TCR beta cDNA library carried unique molecular identifiers. Input amounts of about 0.95 to 11 million T cells were used. These gave roughly 0.5 million cDNA molecules, so each molecule approximated one T cell. MiXCR, applied by TCRdb to the PCR reads, yields one record per CDR3 protein. The sample consists of hundreds of thousands of distinct CDR3 sequences, around 40% of them appearing once. The CDR3 covers 14 residues. V was trimmed by 6 bases and J by 0 bases, leaving 10 bases between them. Germline CDR1 reads MDHEN; CDR2 reads SYDVKM.

V usage is TRBV28 and J usage is TRBJ2-3; D perhaps matches TRBD2 (5 bases). The TCR was taken from a girl aged 10 to 17 with multiple sclerosis. The sequencing sample was made of blood. CDR3 bases: TGTGCCAGCAGGACGGGATTTAGCACAGATACGCAGTATTTT. It yields the protein CASRTGFSTDTQYF.